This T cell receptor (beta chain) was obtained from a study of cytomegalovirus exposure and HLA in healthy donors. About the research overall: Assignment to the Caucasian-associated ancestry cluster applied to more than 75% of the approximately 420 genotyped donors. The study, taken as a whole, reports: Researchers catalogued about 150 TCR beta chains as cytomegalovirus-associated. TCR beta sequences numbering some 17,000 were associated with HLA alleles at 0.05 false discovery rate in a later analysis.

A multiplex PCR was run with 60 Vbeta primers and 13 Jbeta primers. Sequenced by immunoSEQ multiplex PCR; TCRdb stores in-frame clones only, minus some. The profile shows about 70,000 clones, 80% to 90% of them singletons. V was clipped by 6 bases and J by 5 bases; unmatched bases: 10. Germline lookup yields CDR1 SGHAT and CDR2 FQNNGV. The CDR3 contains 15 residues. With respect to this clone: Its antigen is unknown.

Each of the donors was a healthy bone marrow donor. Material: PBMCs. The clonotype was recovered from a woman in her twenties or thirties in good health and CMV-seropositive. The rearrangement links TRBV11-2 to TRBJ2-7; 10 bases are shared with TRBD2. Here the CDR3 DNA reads TGTGCCAGCAGAGTACCGGGACTAGCGACCCACGAGCAGTACTTC. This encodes CASRVPGLATHEQYF.